A single sample gave rise to the 25 T cell receptor beta chains below, sequenced in a study of blood T cell repertoires in COVID-19. Assay: immunoSEQ multiplex PCR; the TCRdb copy retains only in-frame clones and omits some. The sample has some 88,000 clones; 85% are singletons. The sample was peripheral blood. These receptors were taken from a man aged 55-75 years with acute or convalescent COVID-19.

V and J are TRBV7-3 and TRBJ2-5, with a possible D match to TRBD1 (6 bases). Germline V lookup: CDR1 SGHTA, CDR2 FQGTGA. Trimming removed 0 bases from V and 5 bases from J, with 7 bases in between. The CDR3 runs to 13 residues. The CDR3 nucleotides read TGTGCCAGCAGCTTAACGAGGGGGGAGACCCAGTACTTC. It codes for CASSLTRGETQYF.

The chain uses TRBV18 and TRBJ2-2; 7 bases agree with TRBD2. In germline, CDR1 is KGHSH, CDR2 LQKENI. The CDR3 spans 14 residues. V shed 3 bases, J shed 4 bases, and the junction held 2 bases outside the gene matches. The CDR3 loop is CASSPREGTGELFF. CDR3 DNA sequence: TGTGCCAGCTCACCCAGGGAGGGCACCGGGGAGCTGTTTTTT.

The chain has TRBV14 and TRBJ2-2; 12 bases agree with TRBD2. The CDR3 covers 16 residues. CDR1 SGHDN and CDR2 FVKESK come from the germline V gene. The J segment lost 7 bases and the V segment lost 6 bases, leaving 9 bases of the junction unmatched. The CDR3 reads CASRRTSGALVGELFF. CDR3 coding DNA: TGTGCCAGCAGGAGGACTAGCGGGGCTCTCGTCGGGGAGCTGTTTTTT.

The genes are TRBV30 and TRBJ2-1; 9 bases are a match to TRBD2. V gave up 3 bases and J gave up 7 bases; unmatched junction bases: 7. There are 14 residues in the CDR3. CDR1 and CDR2 from the germline V gene are GTSNPN and SVGIG (reference sequence). The CDR3 region is CAWRRSGSQNEQFF. CDR3 nucleotides: TGTGCCTGGAGACGTAGCGGGAGTCAGAATGAGCAGTTCTTC.

The chain combines TRBV10-3 with TRBJ2-1; D perhaps matches TRBD1 (5 bases). V was clipped by 0 bases and J by 7 bases, with 13 bases between them. Germline assignment: CDR1 ENHRY and CDR2 SYGVKD. CDR3 length equals 15 residues. CDR3 region: CAISESGAGRNEQFF. CDR3 coding DNA: TGTGCCATCAGTGAGTCTGGGGCAGGGCGGAATGAGCAGTTCTTC.

This chain uses TRBV30 with TRBJ1-4; D is uncertain. This CDR3 is 12 amino acids long. The V gene's germline CDR1 is GTSNPN and CDR2 SVGIG (reference sequence). Trimming removed 4 bases at V and 8 bases at J, with 11 bases between. This chain's CDR3 is CAWKPGGEKLFF. The CDR3 bases are TGTGCCTGGAAGCCAGGAGGGGAAAAACTGTTTTTT.

The rearrangement joins TRBV12-3 or TRBV12-4 to TRBJ1-3; TRBD1 matches 8 bases. The J segment lost 6 bases and the V segment lost 10 bases, leaving 8 bases of the junction unmatched. CDR3 length equals 13 residues. The CDR3 reads CATAPDRANTIYF. As DNA, the CDR3 is TGTGCCACTGCCCCGGACAGGGCAAACACCATATATTTT.

This clone was recorded a few times. The rearrangement joins TRBV11-2 to TRBJ2-5; D might be TRBD2 (5 bases). V lost 8 bases, J lost 7 bases, and 8 bases lay in between. CDR3 length: 10 amino acids. CDR1 and CDR2 (germline): SGHAT, FQNNGV. The CDR3 region is CASGEMTQYF. CDR3 DNA: TGTGCCAGCGGGGAGATGACCCAGTACTTC.

CDR3 bases: TGTGCCAGCAGCTCCGTAGCTGGAAACACCATATATTTT. Its translation: CASSSVAGNTIYF. The V and J genes are TRBV11-3 and TRBJ1-3; unclear D gene. In germline, CDR1 is SGHNT, CDR2 YENEEA. This CDR3 has 13 residues. V was cut by 4 bases and J by 2 bases, with 6 bases left in between.

This clone has just a few counts. The J gene is TRBJ2-7, the V gene TRBV19; possibly TRBD1 for D (6 bases). The CDR3 length is 15 residues. The ends were cut back, 0 bases at V and 6 bases at J, with 15 bases in the middle. Germline-derived CDR1 and CDR2 are LNHDA and SQIVND (reference sequence). CDR3 protein: CASSIENREYCEQYF. Here the CDR3 DNA reads TGTGCCAGTAGTATAGAAAACAGGGAATACTGCGAGCAGTACTTC.

The J gene is TRBJ1-6, the V gene TRBV6-5; TRBD1 matches at 7 bases. The germline CDR1 and CDR2 sequences are MNHEY and SVGAGI. The CDR3 length is 14 residues. Trimming took 9 bases from V and 3 from J; bases not matched to a gene: 5. The CDR3 loop reads CASRTGDYNSPLHF. CDR3 coding DNA: TGTGCCAGTAGGACAGGAGACTATAATTCACCCCTCCACTTT.

CDR3 in DNA: TGTGCCAGCAGTTGGGCTAGCGGGAGGAAAGAGACCCAGTACTTC. Encoded protein: CASSWASGRKETQYF. The chain joins TRBV2 to TRBJ2-5, with 11 bases lining up with TRBD2. The CDR3 contains 15 residues. V lost 5 bases and J lost 3; bases outside the gene matches: 5. Germline loops: CDR1 SNHLY, CDR2 FYNNEI.

The V gene is TRBV6-2 or TRBV6-3, the J gene TRBJ1-3; the D is unclear. The CDR3 is 15 amino acids. Germline CDR1 is MNHEY and CDR2 is SVGEGT. V lost 3 bases and J lost 0, with 9 bases in between. In nucleotides, the CDR3 is TGTGCCAGCAGTTATCCCCCCGGCTCTGGAAACACCATATATTTT. Protein: CASSYPPGSGNTIYF.

This clone was seen once. The V call is TRBV20-1, the J call TRBJ2-3; D is ambiguous. V lost 8 bases to trimming and J lost 4 bases, with 10 bases between them. The CDR3 has 11 amino acids. Germline CDR1 DFQATT, CDR2 SNEGSKA (reference sequence). The CDR3 DNA sequence: TGCAGTTTGAAGCGCGCAGATACGCAGTATTTT. It yields the protein CSLKRADTQYF.

This clone appeared a single time. The chain couples TRBV5-1 to TRBJ1-4; possibly TRBD1 for D (6 bases). V dropped 2 bases and J dropped 8 bases, with 16 bases sitting between them. This CDR3 spans 15 amino acids. In germline, CDR1 is SGHRS, CDR2 YFSETQ. CDR3 coding DNA: TGCGCCAGCAGCTTCAACAACAGGGTTGGAGAAAAACTGTTTTTT. Residues: CASSFNNRVGEKLFF.

The V gene is TRBV11-2, the J gene TRBJ1-6, with 9 bases matching TRBD1. With V trimmed by 3 bases and J by 9 bases, 6 bases remained unmatched. Germline CDR1 reads SGHAT; CDR2 reads FQNNGV. The CDR3 has 15 residues. The CDR3 region has the DNA TGTGCCAGCAGCTTGACCCCGGGACAGGGTTCACCCCTCCACTTT. It specifies CASSLTPGQGSPLHF.

The V and J genes are TRBV4-2 and TRBJ1-2; no definite D call. V dropped 1 base and J dropped 4 bases, with 10 bases sitting between them. The germline gives CDR1 LGHNA, CDR2 YNFKEQ. CDR3 size: 14 residues. In DNA, the CDR3 is TGTGCCAGCAGCCAAGGCGGCGAGGCCTATGGCTACACCTTC. Residues: CASSQGGEAYGYTF.

The CDR3 nucleotides read TGTGCCAGCAGAGTGACAGGGGCTATGGCTGCCACCTTC. This codes for CASRVTGAMAATF. The chain recombines TRBV12-3 or TRBV12-4 with TRBJ1-2; 8 bases line up with TRBD1. The CDR3 has 13 residues. The V and J ends lost 6 bases and 13 bases, in that order; junction bases with no gene match: 13.

The rearrangement uses TRBV4-1 and TRBJ2-2; 8 bases agree with TRBD1. J gave up 4 bases and V 5 bases, and 6 bases lay outside the gene matches. CDR3 length: 15 residues. The V gene's germline CDR1 is MGHRA and CDR2 YSYEKL. DNA of the CDR3: TGCGCCAGCAGCATACGACAGGGGCCCACCGGGGAGCTGTTTTTT. Translating gives CASSIRQGPTGELFF.

The J gene is TRBJ2-1, the V gene TRBV5-1, with D perhaps matching TRBD2 (6 bases). Germline V gene lookup returns CDR1 SGHRS and CDR2 YFSETQ. The CDR3 contains 13 residues. Trimming removed 0 bases from V and 9 bases from J, with 10 bases in between. CDR3 coding DNA: TGCGCCAGCAGCTTGGAGGTTAGCGGTGAGCAGTTCTTC. This codes for CASSLEVSGEQFF. The full variable domain, completed using reference TRBV5-1 and TRBJ2-1, is KAGVTQTPRYLIKTRGQQVTLSCSPISGHRSVSWYQQTPGQGLQFLFEYFSETQRNKGNFPGRFSGRQFSNSRSEMNVSTLELGDSALYLCASSLEVSGEQFFGPGTRLTVL.

The gene calls are TRBV9 and TRBJ1-2; no clear D. Trimming stripped 0 bases from V and 7 bases from J, with 10 bases between. This CDR3 is built from 13 residues. Germline CDR1 is SGDLS and CDR2 is YYNGEE. CDR3 in amino acids: CASSVGGVGGYTF. In DNA form, the CDR3 reads TGTGCCAGCAGCGTAGGCGGAGTTGGTGGCTACACCTTC.

V is TRBV24-1 and J is TRBJ2-6; 7 nucleotides line up with TRBD1. The germline V gene encodes CDR1 KGHDR and CDR2 SFDVKD. The CDR3 runs to 17 residues. After removal of 2 bases from V and 1 base from J, the junction contained 4 bases not matched to a gene. The CDR3 spells CATSDSKGASGANVLTF. The CDR3, as DNA: TGTGCCACCAGTGATTCAAAGGGGGCTTCTGGGGCCAACGTCCTGACTTTC.

The V and J genes are TRBV5-1 and TRBJ2-5, with 12 bases identical to TRBD1. CDR3 size: 19 residues. The V gene's germline CDR1 is SGHRS and CDR2 YFSETQ. The V gene end was trimmed by 0 bases and the J gene end by 2 bases; junction bases not matched to a gene: 11. In nucleotides, the CDR3 is TGCGCCAGCAGCTTGGTAGGGACAGGGGGCGTTTTAAGTCAAGAGACCCAGTACTTC. The encoded protein is CASSLVGTGGVLSQETQYF. Full variable domain (missing parts from reference TRBV5-1 and TRBJ2-5): KAGVTQTPRYLIKTRGQQVTLSCSPISGHRSVSWYQQTPGQGLQFLFEYFSETQRNKGNFPGRFSGRQFSNSRSEMNVSTLELGDSALYLCASSLVGTGGVLSQETQYFGPGTRLLVL.

V is TRBV3-1 (or the pseudogene TRBV3-2) and J is TRBJ2-1; perhaps TRBD1 as D (5 bases). V was shortened by 4 bases and J by 3 bases, with 10 bases between the two germline ends. Germline loops: CDR1 LGHDT, CDR2 YNNKEL (reference sequence). The CDR3 totals 14 residues. CDR3: CASSRDRNYNEQFF. The CDR3 region has the DNA TGTGCCAGCAGCCGAGACAGAAACTACAATGAGCAGTTCTTC.

This clone has a single count. J is TRBJ2-7 and V is TRBV12-3 or TRBV12-4; tentatively, D is TRBD1 (6 bases). Trimming left V 2 bases short and J 6 bases short, with 11 bases between. The CDR3 loop spans 13 amino acids. For the CDR3, the DNA is TGTGCCAGCAGTTTAACAGGGTTCGGCGAGCAGTACTTC. It encodes CASSLTGFGEQYF.